The clone carrying this T cell receptor beta chain was picked up a small number of times. The antigen is unknown. The PCR contained 60 Vbeta and 13 Jbeta primers. The table came from immunoSEQ multiplex PCR; TCRdb's copy has only in-frame clones and leaves some out. The sample records roughly 120,000 clones, approximately 68% being singletons. CDR1 is SGHAT, CDR2 FQNNGV, per germline. The CDR3 totals 16 residues. V was pared by 3 bases and J by 3 bases, with 6 bases of the junction left unmatched. The data originate from a study of cytomegalovirus exposure and HLA in healthy donors. Study-wide results and caveats: Researchers counted around 150 TCR beta chains as cytomegalovirus-associated.

At the time of sampling, donors were nominally healthy, though unrecorded immune exposures were likely. The origin of this receptor is a man younger than 45 in good health and CMV-seropositive. Sample: PBMCs. The genes are TRBV11-2 and TRBJ2-2, with TRBD1 matching 8 bases. Here the CDR3 reads CASSFQTGGYTGELFF. As DNA, the CDR3 is TGTGCCAGCAGCTTTCAAACAGGGGGATACACCGGGGAGCTGTTTTTT. The full variable domain, rest sourced from reference TRBV11-2 and TRBJ2-2, is EAGVAQSPRYKIIEKRQSVAFWCNPISGHATLYWYQQILGQGPKLLIQFQNNGVVDDSQLPKDRFSAERLKGVDSTLKIQPAKLEDSAVYLCASSFQTGGYTGELFFGEGSRLTVL.